These 24 T cell receptor beta chains were sequenced from one sample in a study of Ad26.COV2.S vaccination and SARS-CoV-2 variants. TCRdb's table, derived via immunoSEQ multiplex PCR, lists solely in-frame clones and lacks some. The sample records a few hundred thousand clones, roughly 90% being singletons. This sample's treatment: over 15 received Ad26.COV2.S at low or high dose, single or two shots; about 5 received placebo; per-sample allocation not given. The study sampled participants on day 63 after the first vaccine or placebo injection. The sample was peripheral blood, taken in a trial of Ad26.COV2.S vaccine versus placebo. These receptors originate from a person between 18 and 59 years old who received the Ad26.COV2.S COVID-19 vaccine or a placebo.

This clone has a handful of counts. This rearrangement joins TRBV6-5 to TRBJ1-1; 7 bases map to TRBD1. Germline V gene lookup returns CDR1 MNHEY and CDR2 SVGAGI. Trimming cost V 0 bases and J 10 bases; bases outside gene matches: 14. The CDR3 covers 16 residues. CDR3 loop: CASSYSDRHLAISAFF. DNA of the CDR3: TGTGCCAGCAGTTACTCGGACAGGCACTTGGCGATCTCAGCTTTCTTT.

The rearrangement uses TRBV30 and TRBJ1-5; D is undetermined. Germline-derived CDR1 and CDR2 are GTSNPN and SVGIG (reference sequence). The CDR3 contains 14 residues. The V gene lost 4 bases and the J gene lost 0 bases, with 10 bases spanning the gap. The CDR3 DNA follows: TGTGCCTGGATCAGGCAGGATAGCAATCAGCCCCAGCATTTT. It translates to CAWIRQDSNQPQHF.

The chain carries TRBV5-1 and TRBJ1-1; no definite D call. From germline, CDR1 is SGHRS and CDR2 YFSETQ. The CDR3 extends over 13 amino acids. V shed 4 bases and J shed 5 bases, with 12 bases lying between them. The CDR3 here is CASSGSSGTEAFF. CDR3 coding DNA: TGCGCCAGCAGCGGGAGTTCGGGGACTGAAGCTTTCTTT. The whole variable domain, filled in from reference TRBV5-1 and TRBJ1-1, reads KAGVTQTPRYLIKTRGQQVTLSCSPISGHRSVSWYQQTPGQGLQFLFEYFSETQRNKGNFPGRFSGRQFSNSRSEMNVSTLELGDSALYLCASSGSSGTEAFFGQGTRLTVV.

V is TRBV5-6 and J is TRBJ2-5; 7 bases fit TRBD1. The CDR3 is 16 residues long. The V segment lost 0 bases and the J segment 2 bases; nucleotides outside the gene matches: 7. From germline, CDR1 is SGHDT and CDR2 YYEEEE. The CDR3 DNA sequence: TGTGCCAGCAGCTTGGTCCGGACAGGACCTCAAGAGACCCAGTACTTC. Translated, it gives CASSLVRTGPQETQYF.

The chain joins TRBV24-1 to TRBJ2-7; D possibly uses TRBD1 or TRBD2 (5 bases each). V was clipped by 7 bases and J by 6 bases, with 12 bases between them. The CDR3 is 12 amino acids. Germline V CDR1 and CDR2: KGHDR, SFDVKD. The CDR3 loop is CATSHGAGEQYF. Here the CDR3 DNA reads TGTGCCACCAGCCACGGGGCAGGCGAGCAGTACTTC.

The chain is built from TRBV7-3 and TRBJ2-5; TRBD2 agrees at 8 bases. From germline, CDR1 is SGHTA and CDR2 FQGTGA. CDR3 size: 15 residues. Trimming cost V 5 bases and J 4 bases; bases outside gene matches: 9. The CDR3 DNA follows: TGTGCCAGCAGCCCCCAGGGAGCGGGGGTAGAGACCCAGTACTTC. Translated, it gives CASSPQGAGVETQYF. The full variable domain, rest sourced from reference TRBV7-3 and TRBJ2-5, is GAGVSQTPSNKVTEKGKYVELRCDPISGHTALYWYRQSLGQGPEFLIYFQGTGAADDSGLPNDRFFAVRPEGSVSTLKIQRTERGDSAVYLCASSPQGAGVETQYFGPGTRLLVL.

This chain uses TRBV13 with TRBJ2-3, with TRBD1 matching over 7 bases. The J segment lost 7 bases and the V segment lost 5 bases, leaving 9 bases of the junction unmatched. There are 14 residues in the CDR3. CDR1 and CDR2 (germline): PRHDT, FYEKMQ (reference sequence). CDR3 nucleotides: TGTGCCAGCAGCACGACAGGGAATGATCATACGCAGTATTTT. Its translation: CASSTTGNDHTQYF.

The DNA of the CDR3 is TGCAGTGCCAGTAAAACCGGGGCGCATACGCAGTATTTT. Translation gives CSASKTGAHTQYF. The chain is built from TRBV20-1 and TRBJ2-3, with D possibly called TRBD1 or TRBD2 (5 bases each). The V gene's germline CDR1 is DFQATT and CDR2 SNEGSKA (reference sequence). V lost 6 bases to trimming and J lost 7 bases, with 17 bases between them. The CDR3 totals 13 residues.

This clone has just one count. CDR3 nucleotide sequence: TGTGCCAGCAGCCCCCCACAGTCCTACAATGAGCAGTTCTTC. Translating it yields CASSPPQSYNEQFF. The chain employs TRBV7-9 and TRBJ2-1; no clear D gene. Trimming cost V 5 bases and J 1 base, with 9 bases left between them. The CDR3 loop spans 14 amino acids. Germline lookup yields CDR1 SEHNR and CDR2 FQNEAQ (reference sequence).

The table lists this clone with a few counts. V gene TRBV4-2 combines with J gene TRBJ2-2, with D perhaps TRBD1 (5 bases). The CDR3 loop spans 13 amino acids. Germline V gene sequence: CDR1 LGHNA, CDR2 YNFKEQ. Trimming left V 0 bases short and J 8 bases short, with 7 bases between. The CDR3 DNA reads as TGTGCCAGCAGCCAAGAGGGGCGGGGGGAGCTGTTTTTT. Translation: CASSQEGRGELFF.

V is TRBV5-1 and J is TRBJ1-1, with TRBD1 matching 8 bases. CDR3 length equals 16 residues. Per germline, CDR1 SGHRS and CDR2 YFSETQ. V was clipped by 4 bases and J by 7 bases; unmatched bases: 15. The CDR3 is CASSPEGDRGEIEAFF. The CDR3 DNA sequence: TGCGCCAGCAGCCCCGAGGGCGACAGGGGAGAGATTGAAGCTTTCTTT.

The V call is TRBV18, the J call TRBJ2-1; the match to TRBD1 covers 7 bases. The CDR3 is 16 residues long. Germline trimming cut 2 bases from V and 5 bases from J; bases unmatched to any gene: 9. Germline CDR1 reads KGHSH; CDR2 reads LQKENI. CDR3 bases: TGTGCCAGCTCACCAGGGAGCCGGACAGGTAACAATGAGCAGTTCTTC. Translation gives CASSPGSRTGNNEQFF. Complete variable domain (other parts from reference TRBV18 and TRBJ2-1): NAGVMQNPRHLVRRRGQEARLRCSPMKGHSHVYWYRQLPEEGLKFMVYLQKENIIDESGMPKERFSAEFPKEGPSILRIQQVVRGDSAAYFCASSPGSRTGNNEQFFGPGTRLTVL.

The chain carries TRBV7-6 and TRBJ1-5, with TRBD1 matching over 8 bases. V shed 2 bases and J 7 bases; nucleotides not matched to a gene: 7. Germline CDR1 reads SGHVS; CDR2 reads FNYEAQ. The length of the CDR3 is 15 residues. CDR3 sequence (DNA): TGTGCCAGCAGCTTAATCCAGGGGGCAGGCCAGCCCCAGCATTTT. Residues: CASSLIQGAGQPQHF.

V is TRBV7-2 and J is TRBJ2-1; D perhaps matches TRBD1 (6 bases). The CDR3 covers 14 residues. Germline assignment: CDR1 SGHTA and CDR2 FQGNSA. V gave up 6 bases and J gave up 8 bases, with 17 bases separating them. The CDR3 loop is CASSSLDSYYEQFF. The CDR3 coding sequence is TGTGCCAGCAGTTCTCTGGACAGTTACTATGAGCAGTTCTTC.

This chain uses TRBV9 with TRBJ1-1; D is unresolved. From germline, CDR1 is SGDLS and CDR2 YYNGEE. The V end lost 0 bases, the J end lost 0 bases, and 9 bases lay between the germline ends. This CDR3 is 15 amino acids long. The CDR3 nucleotides read TGTGCCAGCAGCGTAGGAGGGAGGTTGAACACTGAAGCTTTCTTT. This gives the protein CASSVGGRLNTEAFF.

As for this clone: Additional DNA sequences in this sample encode the identical CDR3. This sequence joins TRBV12-3 or TRBV12-4 and TRBJ2-7; D is unresolved. V was trimmed by 5 bases and J by 2 bases, leaving 10 bases between them. This CDR3 is built from 13 residues. The CDR3 sequence is CASSLRLTYEQYF. In nucleotides, the CDR3 is TGTGCCAGCAGTCTTCGGCTGACCTACGAGCAGTACTTC.

The chain is built from TRBV5-1 and TRBJ2-1; unclear D gene. Germline V gene data show CDR1 as SGHRS and CDR2 as YFSETQ. V was shortened by 1 base and J by 8 bases, with 19 bases between the two germline ends. The CDR3 runs to 16 residues. The CDR3 region is CASSLPVVADSDEQFF. The CDR3 DNA reads TGCGCCAGCAGCTTGCCGGTAGTCGCTGATAGTGATGAGCAGTTCTTC.

CDR3 sequence reads: CASSMSPAGSSPLHF. As DNA, the CDR3 is TGTGCCAGTAGTATGAGTCCCGCAGGGAGCTCACCCCTCCACTTT. This chain links TRBV19 with TRBJ1-6; D possibly corresponds to TRBD1 (5 bases). CDR3 size: 15 residues. Trimming pared 3 bases from V and 10 bases from J, leaving 16 bases between. The germline gives CDR1 LNHDA, CDR2 SQIVND (reference sequence).

Comment on this clone: Other DNA sequences from this sample encode an identical CDR3 as well. This chain joins TRBV9 and TRBJ2-6; D gene uncertain. Germline assignment: CDR1 SGDLS and CDR2 YYNGEE. V gave up 2 bases and J gave up 4 bases, with 4 bases separating them. CDR3 length: 13 residues. DNA of the CDR3: TGTGCCAGCAGCGTTCCGGGGGCCAACGTCCTGACTTTC. Protein product: CASSVPGANVLTF.

The chain uses TRBV30 and TRBJ1-5, with 11 bases identical to TRBD1. This CDR3 has 14 residues. Germline trimming cut 4 bases from V and 6 bases from J; bases unmatched to any gene: 5. From germline, CDR1 is GTSNPN and CDR2 SVGIG (reference sequence). Written as DNA, the CDR3 is TGTGCCTGGAATTCGGGACAGGGGGTTCAGCCCCAGCATTTT. It codes for CAWNSGQGVQPQHF.

This sequence joins TRBV7-3 and TRBJ2-7; tentatively, D is TRBD1 (6 bases). The germline CDR1 and CDR2 sequences are SGHTA and FQGTGA. V lost 5 bases to trimming and J lost 6 bases, with 14 bases between them. There are 13 residues in the CDR3. DNA for the CDR3: TGTGCCAGCAGCCTCCAGGGGACCTCCGAGCAGTACTTC. Protein sequence: CASSLQGTSEQYF.

The rearrangement uses TRBV4-3 and TRBJ2-7; D ambiguous. Germline V gene lookup returns CDR1 LGHNA and CDR2 YSLEER. Trimming cost V 4 bases and J 2 bases, with 12 bases left between them. There are 14 residues in the CDR3. CDR3 sequence: CASSPRSGAYEQYF. The CDR3 DNA reads TGCGCCAGCAGCCCCCGGTCCGGAGCCTACGAGCAGTACTTC.

For the CDR3, the DNA is TGTGCCAGCAGATCCGAACAGGGGCCCCAAGAGACCCAGTACTTC. Its protein is CASRSEQGPQETQYF. The rearrangement uses TRBV5-6 and TRBJ2-5; 7 nucleotides line up with TRBD1. Germline V gives CDR1 SGHDT, CDR2 YYEEEE. The CDR3 length is 15 residues. With 5 bases clipped from V and 1 base from J, the junction kept 8 bases outside the gene matches. Looking up the rest from reference TRBV5-6 and TRBJ2-5 gives the full variable domain: DAGVTQSPTHLIKTRGQQVTLRCSPKSGHDTVSWYQQALGQGPQFIFQYYEEEERQRGNFPDRFSGHQFPNYSSELNVNALLLGDSALYLCASRSEQGPQETQYFGPGTRLLVL.

This chain links TRBV6-5 with TRBJ1-5; 8 nucleotides match TRBD1. After removal of 6 bases from V and 1 base from J, the junction contained 5 bases not matched to a gene. The germline V gene encodes CDR1 MNHEY and CDR2 SVGAGI. The CDR3 totals 15 residues. Here the CDR3 DNA reads TGTGCCAGCAGCCCCCGGACAGGGAGCAATCAGCCCCAGCATTTT. This translates into CASSPRTGSNQPQHF.